This entry lists 24 T cell receptor beta chains sequenced from one sample in a study of cytomegalovirus exposure and HLA in healthy donors. PCR amplification relied on 60 Vbeta primers (plus 13 Jbeta primers). The protocol was immunoSEQ multiplex PCR, while the TCRdb copy is restricted to in-frame clones and leaves out a portion. The sample lists fewer than 150,000 clones, around 75% occurring once. The source material was PBMCs. These receptors all stem from a man aged 30 to 45 in good health and CMV-seronegative.

The CDR3: CASSTPGSGGSYEQYF. CDR3 DNA: TGTGCCAGCAGCACCCCGGGTAGCGGGGGATCCTACGAGCAGTACTTC. This chain uses TRBV11-2 with TRBJ2-7; 9 bases are a match to TRBD2. Germline CDR1 and CDR2: SGHAT and FQNNGV. The CDR3 is 16 amino acids. With V trimmed by 5 bases and J by 1 base, 9 bases remained unmatched.

The gene calls are TRBV5-1 and TRBJ2-7; unclear D gene. Germline lookup yields CDR1 SGHRS and CDR2 YFSETQ. The CDR3 runs to 15 residues. V lost 1 base and J 0 bases, leaving 11 bases between the germline ends. The CDR3 spells CASSLYPETSYEQYF. In DNA, the CDR3 is TGCGCCAGCAGCTTGTACCCAGAAACCTCCTACGAGCAGTACTTC.

V and J are TRBV25-1 and TRBJ1-2; no firm D call. Per the germline V gene, CDR1 is MGHDK and CDR2 is SYGVNS. Deletions cut 4 bases from V and 0 bases from J, with 12 bases between. The CDR3 extends over 15 amino acids. For the CDR3, the DNA is TGTGCCAGCAGTGCTAGCTCATCAGCTAACTATGGCTACACCTTC. It codes for CASSASSSANYGYTF.

The rearrangement uses TRBV25-1 and TRBJ2-7; TRBD2 agrees at 11 bases. The CDR3 consists of 13 residues. V lost 6 bases to trimming and J lost 2 bases; unmatched junction nucleotides: 0. Germline V CDR1 and CDR2: MGHDK, SYGVNS. The CDR3 protein is CASRLAGAYEQYF. CDR3 bases: TGTGCCAGCAGACTAGCGGGAGCCTACGAGCAGTACTTC.

The chain links TRBV27 to TRBJ2-6, with a weak D call TRBD1 (5 bases). Per germline, CDR1 MNHEY and CDR2 SMNVEV (reference sequence). The length of the CDR3 is 15 residues. V was trimmed by 1 base and J by 4 bases, leaving 8 bases between them. The DNA of the CDR3 is TGTGCCAGCAGTTTATTAGGGGTAGGGGCCAACGTCCTGACTTTC. Translated: CASSLLGVGANVLTF.

V and J are TRBV30 and TRBJ1-1; no definite D call. Per germline, CDR1 GTSNPN and CDR2 SVGIG (reference sequence). Between the trimmed V and J ends, which lost 2 bases and 3 bases, there was a span of 10 bases. The CDR3 runs 13 residues. CDR3 loop: CAWSRQEDTEAFF. In nucleotides, the CDR3 is TGTGCCTGGAGTCGCCAGGAGGACACTGAAGCTTTCTTT.

The chain uses TRBV6-5 and TRBJ1-2; D possibly corresponds to TRBD1 (5 bases). This CDR3 spans 13 amino acids. Trimming took off 5 bases at V and 5 bases at J, with 12 bases between the two ends. CDR1 and CDR2 (germline): MNHEY, SVGAGI. CDR3 loop: CASSGGTLYGYTF. The CDR3 DNA reads as TGTGCCAGCAGTGGGGGGACCTTATATGGCTACACCTTC.

The genes are TRBV5-1 and TRBJ1-3; D ambiguous. V lost 0 bases and J 7 bases, leaving 11 bases between the germline ends. The CDR3 runs to 14 residues. CDR1 is SGHRS, CDR2 YFSETQ, per germline. CDR3 sequence: CASSLEREWNTIYF. Written as DNA, the CDR3 is TGCGCCAGCAGCTTGGAACGGGAATGGAACACCATATATTTT.

The chain uses TRBV10-3 and TRBJ2-1; D is uncertain. Germline assignment: CDR1 ENHRY and CDR2 SYGVKD. Trimming stripped 0 bases from V and 9 bases from J, with 12 bases between. This CDR3 comprises 14 residues. CDR3 nucleotide sequence: TGTGCCATCAGTGAGTCGGCGAACGGCGGTGAGCAGTTCTTC. Encoded protein: CAISESANGGEQFF.

This clone turned up a few times. The CDR3 nucleotides read TGTGCCAGCAGCCAATTTCAAGAGACCCAGTACTTC. It codes for CASSQFQETQYF. The chain has TRBV7-2 and TRBJ2-5; D gene ambiguous. The CDR3 extends over 12 amino acids. Germline CDR1 SGHTA, CDR2 FQGNSA. V lost 5 bases to trimming and J lost 2 bases, with 6 bases between them.

The chain couples TRBV7-8 to TRBJ1-1; TRBD1 is a possible D gene (6 bases). CDR1 and CDR2 from the germline V gene are SGHVS and FQNEAQ. V was pared by 5 bases and J by 11 bases, with 15 bases between. This CDR3 region has 12 residues. The CDR3 DNA sequence: TGTGCCAGCAGCCGGGGCAGGGGTTCGGCTTTCTTT. This codes for CASSRGRGSAFF.

V is TRBV4-3 and J is TRBJ2-7; possibly TRBD2 for D (5 bases). Trimming left V 0 bases short and J 7 bases short, with 16 bases between. Per germline, CDR1 LGHNA and CDR2 YSLEER. The CDR3 runs 15 residues. In DNA, the CDR3 is TGCGCCAGCAGCCAAGACGAGGGATCCCTGAGAGAGCAGTACTTC. This codes for CASSQDEGSLREQYF.

This clone was counted a single time. The rearrangement uses TRBV19 and TRBJ2-5; TRBD1 matches 7 bases. CDR1 and CDR2 from the germline V gene are LNHDA and SQIVND (reference sequence). CDR3 length: 14 amino acids. The ends lost 4 bases at V and 2 bases at J; junction bases unmatched: 4. CDR3 region: CASSTDRVQETQYF. In DNA form, the CDR3 reads TGTGCCAGTAGTACTGACAGGGTGCAAGAGACCCAGTACTTC.

The chain employs TRBV20-1 and TRBJ2-2; no firm D call. From germline, CDR1 is DFQATT and CDR2 SNEGSKA (reference sequence). Trimming left V 4 bases short and J 5 bases short, with 5 bases between. The CDR3 runs 11 residues. CDR3 sequence (DNA): TGCAGTGCTATCAAAACCGGGGAGCTGTTTTTT. Protein sequence: CSAIKTGELFF.

CDR3 loop: CSVPRAGGDYNTGELFF. CDR3 coding DNA: TGCAGCGTCCCCCGTGCCGGGGGGGATTACAACACCGGGGAGCTGTTTTTT. The rearrangement uses TRBV29-1 and TRBJ2-2; 8 nucleotides align to TRBD2. The V segment lost 6 bases and the J segment 2 bases; nucleotides outside the gene matches: 14. CDR1 is SQVTM, CDR2 ANQGSEA, per germline. The CDR3 has 17 residues.

The chain combines TRBV2 with TRBJ2-4, with 9 bases that match TRBD1. Trimming cost V 6 bases and J 9 bases; bases outside gene matches: 6. The CDR3 is 13 amino acids. Germline V lookup: CDR1 SNHLY, CDR2 FYNNEI. DNA of the CDR3: TGTGCCAGCAGCGACAGGGGGTTCGGCATTCAGTACTTC. Protein: CASSDRGFGIQYF.

For the CDR3, the DNA is TGTGCCAGCAGTTTCTTGTACTCTGGGGCCAACGTCCTGACTTTC. Its protein product is CASSFLYSGANVLTF. The rearrangement links TRBV28 to TRBJ2-6; D is ambiguous. The CDR3 has 15 residues. Trimming pared 3 bases from V and 0 bases from J, leaving 6 bases between. Germline V gene data show CDR1 as MDHEN and CDR2 as SYDVKM.

The chain has TRBV4-1 and TRBJ1-6; 7 nucleotides align to TRBD1. Losses at the gene ends were 0 bases for V and 9 bases for J; bases not matched to a gene: 2. There are 14 residues in the CDR3. Germline lookup yields CDR1 MGHRA and CDR2 YSYEKL. The CDR3 reads CASSQEPGGSPLHF. DNA for the CDR3: TGCGCCAGCAGCCAAGAGCCAGGGGGTTCACCCCTCCACTTT.

V is TRBV28 and J is TRBJ2-7, with TRBD2 identical over 11 bases. Germline CDR1 reads MDHEN; CDR2 reads SYDVKM. The CDR3 totals 13 residues. The junction had 1 base not matched to a gene; V was cut back by 6 bases and J by 3 bases. CDR3 coding DNA: TGTGCCAGCAGGCTAGCGGGGGGCTACGAGCAGTACTTC. It translates to CASRLAGGYEQYF.

This chain links TRBV2 with TRBJ2-5; D perhaps matches TRBD2 (5 bases). CDR3 length: 13 amino acids. Germline lookup yields CDR1 SNHLY and CDR2 FYNNEI. Deletions cut 0 bases from V and 7 bases from J, with 9 bases between. CDR3 protein: CASSEAEDGTQYF. CDR3 nucleotides: TGTGCCAGCAGTGAAGCGGAGGACGGGACCCAGTACTTC.

This clone was seen a few times. The chain recombines TRBV7-3 with TRBJ1-1; a possible D gene is TRBD1 (6 bases). The V end lost 4 bases, the J end lost 2 bases, and 11 bases lay between the germline ends. This CDR3 is 14 amino acids long. Per the germline V gene, CDR1 is SGHTA and CDR2 is FQGTGA. CDR3 sequence (DNA): TGTGCCAGCAGCTACATAGGGGGTAACACTGAAGCTTTCTTT. Protein sequence: CASSYIGGNTEAFF.

The V and J genes are TRBV11-2 and TRBJ1-1; D is possibly TRBD1 (5 bases). The CDR3 covers 12 residues. Germline-derived CDR1 and CDR2 are SGHAT and FQNNGV. The V end lost 6 bases, the J end lost 7 bases, and 12 bases lay between the germline ends. CDR3 in amino acids: CASSFRGGEAFF. The CDR3 DNA reads TGTGCCAGCAGTTTTCGGGGGGGTGAAGCTTTCTTT.

The chain couples TRBV19 to TRBJ2-6; D is undetermined. V was clipped by 0 bases and J by 2 bases, with 8 bases between them. Germline V CDR1 and CDR2: LNHDA, SQIVND (reference sequence). CDR3 size: 16 residues. The CDR3: CASSIDSSAGANVLTF. Written as DNA, the CDR3 is TGTGCCAGTAGTATAGACAGTTCCGCTGGGGCCAACGTCCTGACTTTC. Filled out from reference TRBV19 and TRBJ2-6, the complete variable domain reads DGGITQSPKYLFRKEGQNVTLSCEQNLNHDAMYWYRQDPGQGLRLIYYSQIVNDFQKGDIAEGYSVSREKKESFPLTVTSAQKNPTAFYLCASSIDSSAGANVLTFGAGSRLTVL.

The chain joins TRBV27 to TRBJ1-1, with a weak D call TRBD1 (5 bases). V shed 3 bases and J shed 5 bases, with 10 bases lying between them. This CDR3 comprises 13 residues. The germline CDR1 and CDR2 sequences are MNHEY and SMNVEV (reference sequence). In DNA, the CDR3 is TGTGCCAGCAGTTTTAGGGGAGGTACTGAAGCTTTCTTT. As protein: CASSFRGGTEAFF.